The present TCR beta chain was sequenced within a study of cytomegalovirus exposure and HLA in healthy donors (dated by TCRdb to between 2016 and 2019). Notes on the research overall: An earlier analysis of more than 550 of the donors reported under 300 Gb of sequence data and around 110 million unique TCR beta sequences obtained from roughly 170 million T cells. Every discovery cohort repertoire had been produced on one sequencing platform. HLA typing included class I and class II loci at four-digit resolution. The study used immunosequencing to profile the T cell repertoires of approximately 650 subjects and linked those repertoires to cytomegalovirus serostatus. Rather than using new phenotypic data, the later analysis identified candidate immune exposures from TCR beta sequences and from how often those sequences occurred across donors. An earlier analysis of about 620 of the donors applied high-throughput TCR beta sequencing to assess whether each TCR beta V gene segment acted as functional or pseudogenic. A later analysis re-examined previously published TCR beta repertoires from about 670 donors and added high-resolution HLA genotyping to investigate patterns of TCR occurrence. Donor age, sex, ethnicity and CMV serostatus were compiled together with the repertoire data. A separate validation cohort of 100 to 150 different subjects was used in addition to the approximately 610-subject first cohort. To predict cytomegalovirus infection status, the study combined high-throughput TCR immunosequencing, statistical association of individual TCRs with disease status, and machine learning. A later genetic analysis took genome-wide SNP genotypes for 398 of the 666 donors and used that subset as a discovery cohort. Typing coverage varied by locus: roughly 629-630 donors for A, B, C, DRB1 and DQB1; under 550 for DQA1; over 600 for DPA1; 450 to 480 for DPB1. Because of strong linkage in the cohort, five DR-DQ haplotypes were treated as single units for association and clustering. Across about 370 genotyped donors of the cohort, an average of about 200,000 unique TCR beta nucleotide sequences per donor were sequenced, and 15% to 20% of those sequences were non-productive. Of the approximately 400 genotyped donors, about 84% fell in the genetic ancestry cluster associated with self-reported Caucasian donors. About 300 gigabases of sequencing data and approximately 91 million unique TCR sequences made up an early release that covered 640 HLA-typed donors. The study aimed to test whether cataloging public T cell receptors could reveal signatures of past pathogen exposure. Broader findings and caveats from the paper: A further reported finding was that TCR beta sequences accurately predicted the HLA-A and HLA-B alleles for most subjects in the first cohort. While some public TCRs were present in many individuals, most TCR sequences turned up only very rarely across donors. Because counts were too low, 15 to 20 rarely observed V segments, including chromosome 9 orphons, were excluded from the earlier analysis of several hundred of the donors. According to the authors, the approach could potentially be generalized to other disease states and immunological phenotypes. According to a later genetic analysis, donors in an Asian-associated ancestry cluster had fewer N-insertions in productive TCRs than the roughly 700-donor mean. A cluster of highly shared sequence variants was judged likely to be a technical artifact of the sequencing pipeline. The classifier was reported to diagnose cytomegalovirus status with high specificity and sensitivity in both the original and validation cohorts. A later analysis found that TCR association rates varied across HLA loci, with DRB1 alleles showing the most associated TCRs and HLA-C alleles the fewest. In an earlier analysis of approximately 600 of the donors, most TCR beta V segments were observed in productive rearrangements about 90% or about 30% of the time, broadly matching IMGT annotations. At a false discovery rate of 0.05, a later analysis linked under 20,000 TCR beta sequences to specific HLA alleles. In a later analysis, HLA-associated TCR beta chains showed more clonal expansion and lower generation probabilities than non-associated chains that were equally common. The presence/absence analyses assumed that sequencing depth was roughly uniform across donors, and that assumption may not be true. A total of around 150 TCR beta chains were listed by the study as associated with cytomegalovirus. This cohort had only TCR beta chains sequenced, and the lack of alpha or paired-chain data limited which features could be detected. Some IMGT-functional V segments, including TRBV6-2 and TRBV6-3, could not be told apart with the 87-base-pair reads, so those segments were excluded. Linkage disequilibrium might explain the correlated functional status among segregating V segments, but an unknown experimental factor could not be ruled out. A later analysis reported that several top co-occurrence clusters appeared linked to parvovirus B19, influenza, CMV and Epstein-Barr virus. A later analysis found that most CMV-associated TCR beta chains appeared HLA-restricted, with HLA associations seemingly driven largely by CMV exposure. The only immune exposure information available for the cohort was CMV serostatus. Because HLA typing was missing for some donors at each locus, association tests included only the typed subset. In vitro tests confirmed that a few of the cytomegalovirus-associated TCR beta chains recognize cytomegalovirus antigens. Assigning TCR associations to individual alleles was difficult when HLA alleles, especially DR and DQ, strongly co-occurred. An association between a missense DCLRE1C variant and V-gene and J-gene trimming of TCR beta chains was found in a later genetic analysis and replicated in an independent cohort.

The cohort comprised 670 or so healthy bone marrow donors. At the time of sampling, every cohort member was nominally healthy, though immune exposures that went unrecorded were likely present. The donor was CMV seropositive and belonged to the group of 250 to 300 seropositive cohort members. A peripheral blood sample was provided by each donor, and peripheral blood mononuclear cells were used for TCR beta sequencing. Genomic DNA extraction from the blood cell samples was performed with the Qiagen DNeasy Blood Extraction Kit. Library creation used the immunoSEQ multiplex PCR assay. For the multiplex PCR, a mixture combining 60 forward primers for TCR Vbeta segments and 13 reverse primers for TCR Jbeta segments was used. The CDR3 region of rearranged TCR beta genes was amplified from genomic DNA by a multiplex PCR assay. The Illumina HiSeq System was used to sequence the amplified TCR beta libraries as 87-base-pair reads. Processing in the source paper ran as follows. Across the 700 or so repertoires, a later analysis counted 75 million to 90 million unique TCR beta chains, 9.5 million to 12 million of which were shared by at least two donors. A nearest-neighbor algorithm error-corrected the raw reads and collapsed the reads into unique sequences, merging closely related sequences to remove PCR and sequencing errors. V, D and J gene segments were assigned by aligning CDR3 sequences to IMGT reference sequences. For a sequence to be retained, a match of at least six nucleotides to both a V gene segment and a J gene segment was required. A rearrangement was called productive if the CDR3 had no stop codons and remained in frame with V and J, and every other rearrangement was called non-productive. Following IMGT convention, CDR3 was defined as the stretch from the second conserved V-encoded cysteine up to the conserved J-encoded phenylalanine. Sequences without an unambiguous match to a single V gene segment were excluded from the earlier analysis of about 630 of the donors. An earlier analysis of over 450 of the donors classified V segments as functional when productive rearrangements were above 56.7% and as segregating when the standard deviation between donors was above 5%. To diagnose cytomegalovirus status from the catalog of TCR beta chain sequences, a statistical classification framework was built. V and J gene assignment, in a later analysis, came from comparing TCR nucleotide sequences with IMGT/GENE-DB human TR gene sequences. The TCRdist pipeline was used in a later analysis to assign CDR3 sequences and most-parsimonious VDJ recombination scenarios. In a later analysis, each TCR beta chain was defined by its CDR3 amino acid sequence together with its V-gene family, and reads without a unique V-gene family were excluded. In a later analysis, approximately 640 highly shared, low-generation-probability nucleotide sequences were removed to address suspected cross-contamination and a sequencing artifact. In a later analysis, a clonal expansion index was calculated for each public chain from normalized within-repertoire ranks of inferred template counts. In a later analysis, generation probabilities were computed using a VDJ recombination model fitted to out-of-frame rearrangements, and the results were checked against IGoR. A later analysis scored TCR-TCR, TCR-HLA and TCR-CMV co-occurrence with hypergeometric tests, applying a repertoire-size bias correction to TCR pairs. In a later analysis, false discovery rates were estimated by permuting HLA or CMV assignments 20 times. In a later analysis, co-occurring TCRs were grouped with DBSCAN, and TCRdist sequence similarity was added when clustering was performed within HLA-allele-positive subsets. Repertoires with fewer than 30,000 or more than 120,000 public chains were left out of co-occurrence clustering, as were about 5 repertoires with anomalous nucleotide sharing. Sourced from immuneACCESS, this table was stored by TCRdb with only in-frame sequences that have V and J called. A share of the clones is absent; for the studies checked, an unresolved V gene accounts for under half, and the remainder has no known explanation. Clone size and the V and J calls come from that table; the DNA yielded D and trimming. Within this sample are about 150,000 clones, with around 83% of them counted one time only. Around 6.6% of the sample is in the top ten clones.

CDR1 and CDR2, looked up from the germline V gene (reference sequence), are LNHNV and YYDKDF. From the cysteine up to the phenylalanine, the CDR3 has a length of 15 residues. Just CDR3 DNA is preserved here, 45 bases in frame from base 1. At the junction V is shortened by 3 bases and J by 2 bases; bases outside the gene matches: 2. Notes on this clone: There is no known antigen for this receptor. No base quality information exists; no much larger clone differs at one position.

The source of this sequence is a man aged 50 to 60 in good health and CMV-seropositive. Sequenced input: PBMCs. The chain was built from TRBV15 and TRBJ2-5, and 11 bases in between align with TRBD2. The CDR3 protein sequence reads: CATSRGTSGQETQYF. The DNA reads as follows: TGTGCCACCAGCAGGGGGACTAGCGGACAAGAGACCCAGTACTTC.